This paragraph reports one T cell receptor (beta chain). The data were produced by immunoSEQ multiplex PCR, yet TCRdb's version contains in-frame clones alone and is incomplete. Of hundreds of thousands of clones listed, roughly 97% were seen once; the top ten hold about 0.06%. The source of the sample is a study of shared clonotypes between healthy human individuals. Study summary: A couple of women and a few men aged 18 to 49 made up the donors. Each donor contributed plates that comprised three CD4 naive, three CD4 memory, two CD8 naive and one CD8 memory.

CDR1 and CDR2 from the germline V gene are MDHEN and SYDVKM. Deletions cut 3 bases from V and 1 base from J, with 4 bases between. This CDR3 contains 12 residues. The TCR sequence derives from a woman in her 30s in good health. J is TRBJ2-7 and V is TRBV28; D not certain. Input material: naive CD4+ T cells sorted from blood. Noted subset: CD45RA+ positively selected. As DNA, the CDR3 is TGTGCCAGCAGTTTGAGGTCCTACGAGCAGTACTTC. Translation: CASSLRSYEQYF.